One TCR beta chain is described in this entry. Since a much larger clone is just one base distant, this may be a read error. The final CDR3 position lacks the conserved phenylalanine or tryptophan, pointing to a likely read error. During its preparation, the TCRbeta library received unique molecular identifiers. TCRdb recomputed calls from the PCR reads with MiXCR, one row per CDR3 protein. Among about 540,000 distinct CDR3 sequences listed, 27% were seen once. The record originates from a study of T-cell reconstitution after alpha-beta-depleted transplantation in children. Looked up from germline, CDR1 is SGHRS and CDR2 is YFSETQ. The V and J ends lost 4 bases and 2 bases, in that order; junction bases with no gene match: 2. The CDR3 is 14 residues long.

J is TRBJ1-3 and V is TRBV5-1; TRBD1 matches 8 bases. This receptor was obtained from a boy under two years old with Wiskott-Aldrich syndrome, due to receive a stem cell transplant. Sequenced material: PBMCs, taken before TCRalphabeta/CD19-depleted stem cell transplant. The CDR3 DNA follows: TGCGCCAGCAGCGAACAGGGGGCTGGAAACACCATATATTTG. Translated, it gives CASSEQGAGNTIYL.